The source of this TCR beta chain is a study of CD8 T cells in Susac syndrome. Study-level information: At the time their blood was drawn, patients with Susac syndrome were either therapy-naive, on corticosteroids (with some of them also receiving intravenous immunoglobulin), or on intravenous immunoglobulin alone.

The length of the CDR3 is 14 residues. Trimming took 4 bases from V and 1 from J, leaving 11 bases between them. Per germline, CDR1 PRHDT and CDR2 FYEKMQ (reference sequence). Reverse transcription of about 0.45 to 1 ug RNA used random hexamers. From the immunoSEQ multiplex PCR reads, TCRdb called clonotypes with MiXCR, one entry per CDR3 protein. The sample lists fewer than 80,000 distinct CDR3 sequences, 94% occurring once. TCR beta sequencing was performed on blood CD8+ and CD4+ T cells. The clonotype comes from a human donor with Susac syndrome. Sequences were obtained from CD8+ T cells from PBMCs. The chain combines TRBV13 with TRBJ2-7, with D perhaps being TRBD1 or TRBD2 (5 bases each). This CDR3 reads CASSSERGSYEQYF. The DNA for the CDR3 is TGTGCCAGCAGCTCGGAGAGGGGTTCCTACGAGCAGTACTTC.